This TCR beta chain was observed in a study of response to subunit inactivated influenza vaccine. TCRdb ran MiXCR on the RT-PCR reads and lists one entry per CDR3 protein. Seen here are roughly 710,000 distinct CDR3 sequences, approximately 15% observed once, and the top ten hold 6.5% to 8%. The V end was cut by 0 bases, the J end by 6 bases, with 18 bases between. The CDR3 runs to 17 residues. Looked up from germline, CDR1 is KGHDR and CDR2 is SFDVKD. Sample: PBMCs from blood, taken approximately 15 days before vaccination. The chain uses TRBV24-1 and TRBJ2-3, with TRBD2 as a possible D gene (6 bases). The receptor was isolated from a man between 50 and 59 years old who received an inactivated influenza vaccine. The chain's CDR3 is CATSDLKDGGIRDTQYF. In nucleotides, the CDR3 is TGTGCCACCAGTGATTTGAAGGATGGCGGGATACGGGATACGCAGTATTTT.